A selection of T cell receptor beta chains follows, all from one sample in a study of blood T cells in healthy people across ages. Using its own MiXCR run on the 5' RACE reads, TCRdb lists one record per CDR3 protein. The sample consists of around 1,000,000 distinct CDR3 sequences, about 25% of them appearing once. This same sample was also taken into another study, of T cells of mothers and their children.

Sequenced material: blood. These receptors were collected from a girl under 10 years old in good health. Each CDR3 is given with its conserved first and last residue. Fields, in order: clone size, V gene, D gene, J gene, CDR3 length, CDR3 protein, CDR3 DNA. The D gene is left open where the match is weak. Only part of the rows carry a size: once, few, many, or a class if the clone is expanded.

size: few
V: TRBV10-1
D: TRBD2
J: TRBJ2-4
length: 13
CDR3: CANALAGENIQYF
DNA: TGCGCCAACGCACTAGCGGGAGAAAACATTCAGTACTTC

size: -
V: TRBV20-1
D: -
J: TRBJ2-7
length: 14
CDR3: CSARGLGRGDEQYF
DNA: TGCAGTGCTAGAGGCCTGGGACGGGGCGACGAGCAGTACTTC

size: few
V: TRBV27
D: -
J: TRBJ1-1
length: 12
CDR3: CASSPLGGRAFF
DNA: TGTGCCAGCAGTCCCCTCGGGGGTAGAGCTTTCTTT

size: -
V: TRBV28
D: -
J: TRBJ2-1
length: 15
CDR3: CASSPGYRGGSEQFF
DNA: TGTGCCAGCAGCCCGGGGTACCGAGGGGGGAGTGAGCAGTTCTTC

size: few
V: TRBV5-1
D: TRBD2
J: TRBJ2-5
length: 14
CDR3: CASSLESSGETQYF
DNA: TGCGCCAGCAGCTTGGAGTCTAGCGGAGAGACCCAGTACTTC

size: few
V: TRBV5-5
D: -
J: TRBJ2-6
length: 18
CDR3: CASSLFREKLSGANVLTF
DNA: TGTGCCAGCAGCTTGTTTAGGGAAAAACTCTCTGGGGCCAACGTCCTGACTTTC

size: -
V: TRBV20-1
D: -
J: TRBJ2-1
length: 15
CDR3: CSARDLARGVYEQFF
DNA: TGCAGTGCTAGAGATTTGGCGAGGGGTGTATATGAGCAGTTCTTC

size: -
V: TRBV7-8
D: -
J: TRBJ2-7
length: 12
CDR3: CASSLFRSEQYF
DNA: TGTGCCAGCAGCTTATTTAGGAGCGAGCAGTACTTC

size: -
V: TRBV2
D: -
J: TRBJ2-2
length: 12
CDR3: CASSADTGELFF
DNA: TGTGCCAGCAGCGCCGACACCGGGGAGCTGTTTTTT

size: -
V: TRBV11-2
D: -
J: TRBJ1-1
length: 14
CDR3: CASSLSRRYTEAFF
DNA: TGTGCCAGCAGCTTATCTCGGAGGTACACTGAAGCTTTCTTT

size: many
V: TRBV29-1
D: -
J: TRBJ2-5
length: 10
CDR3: CSVAQETQYF
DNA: TGCAGCGTTGCCCAAGAGACCCAGTACTTC

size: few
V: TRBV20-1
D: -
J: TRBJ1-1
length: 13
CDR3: CSARLGVGTEAFF
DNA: TGCAGTGCTAGATTAGGGGTGGGCACTGAAGCTTTCTTT

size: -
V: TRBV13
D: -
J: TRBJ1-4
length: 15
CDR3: CASSLTGIDRQKLFF
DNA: TGTGCCAGCAGCTTAACAGGGATAGATCGTCAAAAACTGTTTTTT

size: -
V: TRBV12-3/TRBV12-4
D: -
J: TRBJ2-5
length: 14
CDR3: CASTSSVNLGTQYF
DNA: TGTGCCAGCACCTCCTCCGTCAATTTGGGGACCCAGTACTTC

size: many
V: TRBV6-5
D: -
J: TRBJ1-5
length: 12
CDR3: CASSYVGQPQHF
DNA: TGTGCCAGCAGTTATGTTGGCCAGCCCCAGCATTTT

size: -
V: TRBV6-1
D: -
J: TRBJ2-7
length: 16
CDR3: CASSAKSGLISYEQYF
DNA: TGTGCCAGCAGTGCTAAATCGGGACTTATCTCCTACGAGCAGTACTTC

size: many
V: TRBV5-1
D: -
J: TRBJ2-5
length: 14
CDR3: CASSISGFQETQYF
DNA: TGCGCCAGCAGCATATCAGGATTCCAAGAGACCCAGTACTTC

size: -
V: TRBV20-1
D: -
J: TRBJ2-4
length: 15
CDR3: CSAQSLSDPKNIQYF
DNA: TGCAGTGCACAGAGCCTTTCGGACCCCAAAAACATTCAGTACTTC

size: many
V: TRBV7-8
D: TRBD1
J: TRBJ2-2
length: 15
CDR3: CASSFDRGWSGELFF
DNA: TGTGCCAGCAGCTTTGACAGGGGATGGTCCGGGGAGCTGTTTTTT

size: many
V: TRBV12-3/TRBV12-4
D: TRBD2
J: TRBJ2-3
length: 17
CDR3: CASTATSGRAREDTQYF
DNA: TGTGCCAGCACCGCCACTAGCGGGAGGGCCCGGGAAGATACGCAGTATTTT

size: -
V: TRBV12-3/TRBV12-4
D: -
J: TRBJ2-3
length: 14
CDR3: CASSLAGLKDTQYF
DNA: TGTGCCAGCAGTTTGGCAGGGCTGAAAGATACGCAGTATTTT

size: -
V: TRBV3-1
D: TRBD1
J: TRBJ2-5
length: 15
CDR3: CASSPTGAIQETQYF
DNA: TGTGCCAGCAGCCCCACAGGGGCTATTCAAGAGACCCAGTACTTC

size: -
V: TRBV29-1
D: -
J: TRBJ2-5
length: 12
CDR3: CSVESELETQYF
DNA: TGCAGCGTTGAATCAGAGCTGGAGACCCAGTACTTC

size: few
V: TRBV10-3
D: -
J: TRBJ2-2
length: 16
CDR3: CAISESRLVNTGELFF
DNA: TGTGCCATCAGTGAGTCGAGACTAGTCAACACCGGGGAGCTGTTTTTT